A selection of T cell receptor beta chains follows, all from one sample in a study of PD-L1 blockade in urothelial cancer. Profiled with immunoSEQ multiplex PCR; TCRdb holds only in-frame clones, not every one. The sample records 40,000 to 55,000 clones, around 83% being singletons. This material consisted of PBMCs, taken around atezolizumab (anti-PD-L1) treatment. Every receptor here comes from a man aged 55 to 69 with urothelial cancer. Both conserved end residues are part of each CDR3. A D gene is named only where the DNA matches it firmly. Clone size appears in some rows only: once, few, many, or a class for an expanded clone.

CDR3aa: CASSIRQGGDTEAFF; CDR3nt: TGTGCCAGCAGTATAAGACAGGGCGGTGACACTGAAGCTTTCTTT; v_gene: TRBV6-1; j_gene: TRBJ1-1; d_gene: TRBD1; abundance: few
CDR3aa: CAWGSLGQYF; CDR3nt: TGTGCCTGGGGCAGTCTAGGGCAGTACTTC; v_gene: TRBV30; j_gene: TRBJ2-7; d_gene: .; abundance: .
CDR3aa: CASSVSGRYTDTQYF; CDR3nt: TGTGCCAGCAGTGTTAGCGGGCGTTACACAGATACGCAGTATTTT; v_gene: TRBV2; j_gene: TRBJ2-3; d_gene: TRBD2; abundance: .
CDR3aa: CASRSEDSYNQPQHF; CDR3nt: TGTGCCAGTAGATCCGAGGACAGCTACAATCAGCCCCAGCATTTT; v_gene: TRBV19; j_gene: TRBJ1-5; d_gene: .; abundance: few
CDR3aa: CASGDRGLPSYEQYF; CDR3nt: TGTGCCAGCGGGGACAGGGGGCTCCCCTCCTACGAGCAGTACTTC; v_gene: TRBV6-6; j_gene: TRBJ2-7; d_gene: TRBD1; abundance: .
CDR3aa: CASSLGTGSGNTIYF; CDR3nt: TGTGCCAGTAGTCTCGGGACAGGCTCTGGAAACACCATATATTTT; v_gene: TRBV19; j_gene: TRBJ1-3; d_gene: TRBD1; abundance: .
CDR3aa: CASSADGQSYGYTF; CDR3nt: TGTGCCAGCAGCGCTGATGGACAGTCCTATGGCTACACCTTC; v_gene: TRBV7-6; j_gene: TRBJ1-2; d_gene: .; abundance: .
CDR3aa: CASRTGGSNQPQHF; CDR3nt: TGTGCCAGTAGGACAGGGGGAAGCAATCAGCCCCAGCATTTT; v_gene: TRBV19; j_gene: TRBJ1-5; d_gene: TRBD1; abundance: few
CDR3aa: CASSLGRINTEAFF; CDR3nt: TGCGCCAGCAGCTTGGGCAGGATCAACACTGAAGCTTTCTTT; v_gene: TRBV5-1; j_gene: TRBJ1-1; d_gene: .; abundance: .
CDR3aa: CSAGGGKSEAFF; CDR3nt: TGCAGCGCCGGAGGGGGCAAGTCTGAAGCTTTCTTT; v_gene: TRBV29-1; j_gene: TRBJ1-1; d_gene: TRBD1; abundance: .
CDR3aa: CASSLVGLALYNEQFF; CDR3nt: TGTGCCAGCAGCTTAGTCGGCCTAGCGTTGTACAATGAGCAGTTCTTC; v_gene: TRBV7-9; j_gene: TRBJ2-1; d_gene: .; abundance: .
CDR3aa: CASSQLTGGVGYGYTF; CDR3nt: TGTGCCAGCTCGCAACTGACAGGGGGCGTGGGCTATGGCTACACCTTC; v_gene: TRBV18; j_gene: TRBJ1-2; d_gene: TRBD1; abundance: .
CDR3aa: CASSQGGLGGYEQYF; CDR3nt: TGCGCCAGCAGCCAAGGGGGTTTAGGAGGGTACGAGCAGTACTTC; v_gene: TRBV4-3; j_gene: TRBJ2-7; d_gene: .; abundance: .
CDR3aa: CASSAGQGVRKLFF; CDR3nt: TGTGCCAGCAGCGCGGGACAGGGGGTGAGAAAACTGTTTTTT; v_gene: TRBV7-9; j_gene: TRBJ1-4; d_gene: TRBD1; abundance: .
CDR3aa: CASRGLAVQTGELFF; CDR3nt: TGTGCCAGTAGGGGACTAGCGGTACAAACCGGGGAGCTGTTTTTT; v_gene: TRBV19; j_gene: TRBJ2-2; d_gene: TRBD2; abundance: .
CDR3aa: CASSRITSRDYEQYF; CDR3nt: TGTGCCAGCAGCCGAATAACGTCCAGGGACTACGAGCAGTACTTC; v_gene: TRBV14; j_gene: TRBJ2-7; d_gene: .; abundance: few
CDR3aa: CASSGGPHEQYF; CDR3nt: TGTGCCAGCAGTGGGGGGCCCCACGAGCAGTACTTC; v_gene: TRBV6-1; j_gene: TRBJ2-7; d_gene: .; abundance: .
CDR3aa: CASSPSSGSLNTEAFF; CDR3nt: TGCGCCAGCAGCCCTTCTAGTGGCAGCCTGAACACTGAAGCTTTCTTT; v_gene: TRBV5-1; j_gene: TRBJ1-1; d_gene: .; abundance: .
CDR3aa: CATRTGSYEKLFF; CDR3nt: TGTGCCACCAGGACAGGGAGTTATGAAAAACTGTTTTTT; v_gene: TRBV2; j_gene: TRBJ1-4; d_gene: TRBD1; abundance: few
CDR3aa: CASSTGTVKGYEQYF; CDR3nt: TGCGCCAGCAGCACCGGGACAGTAAAAGGCTACGAGCAGTACTTC; v_gene: TRBV5-1; j_gene: TRBJ2-7; d_gene: TRBD1; abundance: few
CDR3aa: CASSDRTGGGGYTF; CDR3nt: TGTGCCAGCAGTGATAGGACAGGGGGTGGGGGCTACACCTTC; v_gene: TRBV6-6; j_gene: TRBJ1-2; d_gene: TRBD1; abundance: .
CDR3aa: CASSFDSPEAFF; CDR3nt: TGTGCCAGCAGTTTTGACAGCCCTGAAGCTTTCTTT; v_gene: TRBV11-2; j_gene: TRBJ1-1; d_gene: .; abundance: .
CDR3aa: CASSTRQRLNTEAFF; CDR3nt: TGTGCCAGCAGCACCAGACAGCGACTGAACACTGAAGCTTTCTTT; v_gene: TRBV7-2; j_gene: TRBJ1-1; d_gene: .; abundance: .
CDR3aa: CASSPGTGSSPLHF; CDR3nt: TGTGCCAGCAGCCCCGGGACAGGGAGTTCACCCCTCCACTTT; v_gene: TRBV7-3; j_gene: TRBJ1-6; d_gene: TRBD1; abundance: once
CDR3aa: CASSSSGTDNSPLHF; CDR3nt: TGTGCCAGCAGCTCCTCCGGGACAGATAATTCACCCCTCCACTTT; v_gene: TRBV7-9; j_gene: TRBJ1-6; d_gene: TRBD1; abundance: .
CDR3aa: CASSSFGYGYTF; CDR3nt: TGTGCCAGCAGCTCGTTCGGGTATGGCTACACCTTC; v_gene: TRBV5-6; j_gene: TRBJ1-2; d_gene: .; abundance: .
CDR3aa: CASSIDRAGLAGGDTDTQYF; CDR3nt: TGTGCCAGTAGTATAGATCGGGCGGGACTAGCGGGGGGCGACACAGATACGCAGTATTTT; v_gene: TRBV19; j_gene: TRBJ2-3; d_gene: TRBD2; abundance: .
CDR3aa: CASRANTEAFF; CDR3nt: TGTGCCAGCAGAGCGAACACTGAAGCTTTCTTT; v_gene: TRBV25-1; j_gene: TRBJ1-1; d_gene: .; abundance: once
CDR3aa: CASSLGGSSYNEQFF; CDR3nt: TGCGCCAGCAGCTTAGGGGGTAGCTCCTACAATGAGCAGTTCTTC; v_gene: TRBV5-1; j_gene: TRBJ2-1; d_gene: .; abundance: .
CDR3aa: CASSVDRANEKLFF; CDR3nt: TGTGCCAGCAGCGTCGACAGGGCTAACGAAAAACTGTTTTTT; v_gene: TRBV9; j_gene: TRBJ1-4; d_gene: TRBD1; abundance: .
CDR3aa: CASSTRTSGRNTQYF; CDR3nt: TGTGCCAGCAGCACCCGGACTAGCGGGAGAAATACGCAGTATTTT; v_gene: TRBV5-6; j_gene: TRBJ2-3; d_gene: TRBD2; abundance: .
CDR3aa: CASSPAGESFGILGQYF; CDR3nt: TGCGCCAGCAGCCCAGCAGGGGAGAGCTTCGGGATCCTCGGGCAGTACTTC; v_gene: TRBV4-1; j_gene: TRBJ2-7; d_gene: .; abundance: .
CDR3aa: CASRLTSGRGEQFF; CDR3nt: TGTGCCAGTAGGCTGACTAGCGGGAGAGGTGAGCAGTTCTTC; v_gene: TRBV19; j_gene: TRBJ2-1; d_gene: TRBD2; abundance: .
CDR3aa: CASSLAAGTSGTDTQYF; CDR3nt: TGCGCCAGCAGCTTGGCGGCCGGGACTAGCGGCACAGATACGCAGTATTTT; v_gene: TRBV5-1; j_gene: TRBJ2-3; d_gene: TRBD2; abundance: .
CDR3aa: CASSPPDRAREKLFF; CDR3nt: TGTGCCAGCTCACCACCGGACAGGGCGCGCGAAAAACTGTTTTTT; v_gene: TRBV18; j_gene: TRBJ1-4; d_gene: TRBD1; abundance: .